This T cell receptor beta chain was identified during a study of blood T cell repertoires in COVID-19. Overall study context: There were acute and convalescent COVID-19 samples, and they came from the United States, Italy and Spain. Sample material is recorded as cDNA or gDNA derived from T cells, B-cell-depleted T cells, or PBMCs.

As originally analysed: Counts of nucleated cells, estimated from reference gene primer amplification, were obtained. The data were produced by immunoSEQ multiplex PCR, yet TCRdb's version contains in-frame clones alone and is incomplete. The V and J calls and clone size are taken from that table; D and trimming were inferred from the DNA. The table shows approximately 61,000 clones, with 80% to 90% occurring only once. The germline V gene has CDR1 MDHEN and CDR2 SYDVKM. The CDR3 sequence is 13 residues long. Trimming stripped 5 bases from V and 5 bases from J, with 13 bases between. This chain connects TRBV28 to TRBJ2-7; TRBD1 might be the D (5 bases). Sequencing was carried out using peripheral blood. This receptor was identified in a woman of 80 years or more with active COVID-19. For the CDR3, the DNA is TGTGCCAGCAGTCCCTGGGGCAGGCACGAGCAGTACTTC. Protein product: CASSPWGRHEQYF. Combining the CDR3 with reference TRBV28 and TRBJ2-7 gives the whole variable domain DVKVTQSSRYLVKRTGEKVFLECVQDMDHENMFWYRQDPGLGLRLIYFSYDVKMKEKGDIPEGYSVSREKKERFSLILESASTNQTSMYLCASSPWGRHEQYFGPGTRLTVT.